This T cell receptor beta chain was sequenced in a study of Ad26.COV2.S vaccination and SARS-CoV-2 variants. Study outcomes and limitations: Analyses of TCR breadth and depth may have underestimated total T cell responses.

A note on this clone: Its matching antigen is unknown.

The assay was immunoSEQ multiplex PCR, and TCRdb's table has in-frame clones only and misses some. The table shows 300,000 to 400,000 clones, with 85% to 90% occurring only once. The germline gives CDR1 LNHDA, CDR2 SQIVND (reference sequence). The CDR3 runs to 17 residues. Trimming at V came to 5 bases and at J to 7 bases, leaving 14 bases not matched to a gene. The treatment denotes: about 20 received Ad26.COV2.S at low or high dose, single or two shots; several received placebo; per-sample allocation not given. Sampling was performed 63 days after the first vaccine or placebo injection. Expression of Wuhan-strain SARS-CoV-2 spike came from the Ad26 vector that formed the vaccine.

J is TRBJ1-2 and V is TRBV19; TRBD1 matches 12 bases. The sequencing here drew on peripheral blood, taken in a trial of Ad26.COV2.S vaccine versus placebo. This TCR was recovered from a person aged 18-60 years who received the Ad26.COV2.S COVID-19 vaccine or a placebo. The CDR3 sequence: CASSPGTGGIAFRGYTF. CDR3 in DNA: TGTGCCAGTAGTCCGGGGACAGGGGGCATAGCCTTCCGTGGCTACACCTTC.